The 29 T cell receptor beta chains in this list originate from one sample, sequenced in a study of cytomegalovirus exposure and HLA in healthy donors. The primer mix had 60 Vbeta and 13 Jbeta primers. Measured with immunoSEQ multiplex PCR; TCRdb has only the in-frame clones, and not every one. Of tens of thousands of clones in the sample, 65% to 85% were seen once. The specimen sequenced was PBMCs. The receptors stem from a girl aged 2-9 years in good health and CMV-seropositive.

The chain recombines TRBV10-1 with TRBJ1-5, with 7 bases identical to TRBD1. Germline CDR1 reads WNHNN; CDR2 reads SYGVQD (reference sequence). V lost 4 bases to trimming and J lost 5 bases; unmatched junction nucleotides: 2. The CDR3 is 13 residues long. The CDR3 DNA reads TGCGCCAGCAGTGGACAGGGCGATCAGCCCCAGCATTTT. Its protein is CASSGQGDQPQHF.

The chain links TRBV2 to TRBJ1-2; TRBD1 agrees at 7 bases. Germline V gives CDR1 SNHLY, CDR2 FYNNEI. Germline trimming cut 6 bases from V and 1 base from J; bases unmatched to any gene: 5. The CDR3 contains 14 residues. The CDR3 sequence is CASSSRGHNYGYTF. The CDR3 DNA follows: TGTGCCAGCAGCTCTAGGGGGCATAACTATGGCTACACCTTC.

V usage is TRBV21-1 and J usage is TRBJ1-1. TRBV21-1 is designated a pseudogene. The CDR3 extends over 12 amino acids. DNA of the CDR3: TGTGCCAGCAGCCCTTGGGAGGGGGAAGCTTTCTTT. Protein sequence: CASSPWEGEAFF.

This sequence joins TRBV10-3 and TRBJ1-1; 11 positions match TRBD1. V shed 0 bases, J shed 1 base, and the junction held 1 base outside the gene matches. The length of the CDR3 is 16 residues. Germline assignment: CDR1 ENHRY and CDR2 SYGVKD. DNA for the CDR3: TGTGCCATCAGTGAGTCGGGACAGGGGGGGAACACTGAAGCTTTCTTT. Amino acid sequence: CAISESGQGGNTEAFF.

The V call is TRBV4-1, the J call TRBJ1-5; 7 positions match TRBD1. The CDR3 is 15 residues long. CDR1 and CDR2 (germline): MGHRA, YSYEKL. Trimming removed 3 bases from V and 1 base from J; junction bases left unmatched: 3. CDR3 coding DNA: TGCGCCAGCAGCCAGCCGGGACAGAGCAATCAGCCCCAGCATTTT. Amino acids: CASSQPGQSNQPQHF.

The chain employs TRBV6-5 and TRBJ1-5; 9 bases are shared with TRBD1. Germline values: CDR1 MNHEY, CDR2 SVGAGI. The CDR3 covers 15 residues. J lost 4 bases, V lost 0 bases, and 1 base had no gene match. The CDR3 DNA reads TGTGCCAGCAGTTACTCGGGACAGGGAAATCAGCCCCAGCATTTT. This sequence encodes CASSYSGQGNQPQHF.

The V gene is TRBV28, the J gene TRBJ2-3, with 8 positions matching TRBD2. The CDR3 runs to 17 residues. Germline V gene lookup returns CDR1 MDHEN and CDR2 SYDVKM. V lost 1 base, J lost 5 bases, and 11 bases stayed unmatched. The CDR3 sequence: CASSLSLPGGPRDTQYF. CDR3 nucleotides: TGTGCCAGCAGTTTATCTCTCCCGGGAGGGCCTAGAGATACGCAGTATTTT.

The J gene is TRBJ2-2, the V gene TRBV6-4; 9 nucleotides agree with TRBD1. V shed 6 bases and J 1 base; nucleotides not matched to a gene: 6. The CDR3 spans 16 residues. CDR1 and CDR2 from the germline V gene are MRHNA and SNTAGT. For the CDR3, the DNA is TGTGCCAGCAGGAAGGGACAGGGAGGGAACACCGGGGAGCTGTTTTTT. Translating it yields CASRKGQGGNTGELFF.

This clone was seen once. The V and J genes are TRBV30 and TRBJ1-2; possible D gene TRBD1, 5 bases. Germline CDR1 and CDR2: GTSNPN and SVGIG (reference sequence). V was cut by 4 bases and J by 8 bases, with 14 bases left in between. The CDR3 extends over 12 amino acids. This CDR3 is CAWTLQGGGYTF. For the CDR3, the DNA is TGTGCCTGGACTCTCCAGGGCGGAGGCTACACCTTC.

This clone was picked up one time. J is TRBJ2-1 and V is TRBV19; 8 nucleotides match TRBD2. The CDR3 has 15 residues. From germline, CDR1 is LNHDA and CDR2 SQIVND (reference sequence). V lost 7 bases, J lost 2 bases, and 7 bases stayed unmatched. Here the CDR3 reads CASIPAGGAYNEQFF. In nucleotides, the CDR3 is TGTGCCAGTATTCCCGCGGGAGGTGCCTACAATGAGCAGTTCTTC.

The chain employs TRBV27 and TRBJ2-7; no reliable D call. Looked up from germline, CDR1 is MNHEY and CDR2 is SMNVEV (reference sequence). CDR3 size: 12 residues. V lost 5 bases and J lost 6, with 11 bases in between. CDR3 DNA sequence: TGTGCCAGCAGTGGCATGAGAGGCGAGCAGTACTTC. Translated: CASSGMRGEQYF.

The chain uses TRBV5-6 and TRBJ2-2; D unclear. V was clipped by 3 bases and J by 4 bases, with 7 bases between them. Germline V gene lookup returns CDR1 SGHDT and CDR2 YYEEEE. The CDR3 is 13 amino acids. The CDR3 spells CASSSTITGELFF. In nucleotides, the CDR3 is TGTGCCAGCAGCTCTACTATCACCGGGGAGCTGTTTTTT.

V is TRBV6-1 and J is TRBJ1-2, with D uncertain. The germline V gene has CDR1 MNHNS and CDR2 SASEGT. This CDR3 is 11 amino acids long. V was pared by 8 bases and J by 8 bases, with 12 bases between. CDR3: CASVATRGYTF. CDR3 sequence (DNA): TGTGCCAGCGTGGCCACGAGGGGCTACACCTTC.

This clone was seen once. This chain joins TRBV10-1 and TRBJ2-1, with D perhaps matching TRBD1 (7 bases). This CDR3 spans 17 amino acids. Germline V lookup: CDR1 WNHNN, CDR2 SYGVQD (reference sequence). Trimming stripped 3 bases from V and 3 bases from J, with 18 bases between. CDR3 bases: TGCGCCAGCAGTGACAGGGGGGCCGCTAAGGGCTACAATGAGCAGTTCTTC. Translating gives CASSDRGAAKGYNEQFF.

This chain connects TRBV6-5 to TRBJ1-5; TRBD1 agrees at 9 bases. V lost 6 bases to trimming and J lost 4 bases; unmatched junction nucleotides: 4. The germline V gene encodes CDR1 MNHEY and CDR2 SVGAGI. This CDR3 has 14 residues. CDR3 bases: TGTGCCAGCAGCTCACAGGGGGCAAATCAGCCCCAGCATTTT. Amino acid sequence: CASSSQGANQPQHF.

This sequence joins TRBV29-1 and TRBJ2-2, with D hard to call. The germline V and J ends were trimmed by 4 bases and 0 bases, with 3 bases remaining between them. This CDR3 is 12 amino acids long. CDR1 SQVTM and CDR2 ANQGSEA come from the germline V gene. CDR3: CSVASNTGELFF. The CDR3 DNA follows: TGCAGCGTTGCCTCGAACACCGGGGAGCTGTTTTTT.

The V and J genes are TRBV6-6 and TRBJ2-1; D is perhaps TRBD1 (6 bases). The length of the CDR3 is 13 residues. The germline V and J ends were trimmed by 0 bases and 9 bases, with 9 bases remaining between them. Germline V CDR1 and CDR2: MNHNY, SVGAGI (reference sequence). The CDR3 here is CASSYSSRGEQFF. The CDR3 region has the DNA TGTGCCAGCAGTTACTCTAGCAGGGGTGAGCAGTTCTTC.

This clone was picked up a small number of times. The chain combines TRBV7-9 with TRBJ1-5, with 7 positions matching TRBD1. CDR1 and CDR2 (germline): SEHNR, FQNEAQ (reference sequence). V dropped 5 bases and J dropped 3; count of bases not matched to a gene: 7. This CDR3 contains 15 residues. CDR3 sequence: CASSTQTGINQPQHF. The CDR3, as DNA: TGTGCCAGCAGCACCCAGACAGGGATCAATCAGCCCCAGCATTTT.

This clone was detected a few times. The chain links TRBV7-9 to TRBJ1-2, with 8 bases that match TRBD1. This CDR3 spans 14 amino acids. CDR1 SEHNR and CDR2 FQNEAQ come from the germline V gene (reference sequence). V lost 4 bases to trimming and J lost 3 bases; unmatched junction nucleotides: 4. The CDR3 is CASSWDRKDYGYTF. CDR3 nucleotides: TGTGCCAGCAGCTGGGACAGGAAGGACTATGGCTACACCTTC. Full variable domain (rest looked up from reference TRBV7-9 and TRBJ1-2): DTGVSQNPRHKITKRGQNVTFRCDPISEHNRLYWYRQTLGQGPEFLTYFQNEAQLEKSRLLSDRFSAERPKGSFSTLEIQRTEQGDSAMYLCASSWDRKDYGYTFGSGTRLTVV.

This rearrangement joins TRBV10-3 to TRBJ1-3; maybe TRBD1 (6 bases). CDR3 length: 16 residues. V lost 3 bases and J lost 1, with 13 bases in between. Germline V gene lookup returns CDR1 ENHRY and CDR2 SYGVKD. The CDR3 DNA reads TGTGCCATCAGTGAAGAAGGGGGTCGGTCTGGAAACACCATATATTTT. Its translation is CAISEEGGRSGNTIYF.

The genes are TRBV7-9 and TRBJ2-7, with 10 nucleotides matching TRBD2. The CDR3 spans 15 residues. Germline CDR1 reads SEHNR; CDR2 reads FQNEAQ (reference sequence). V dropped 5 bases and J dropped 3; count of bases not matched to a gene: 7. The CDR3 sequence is CASSPPASGSYEQYF. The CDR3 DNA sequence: TGTGCCAGCAGCCCCCCGGCTAGCGGGAGCTACGAGCAGTACTTC.

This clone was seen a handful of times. The CDR3 loop is CAWSRRQGVVEKLFF. The CDR3, as DNA: TGTGCCTGGAGTCGAAGACAGGGGGTTGTAGAAAAACTGTTTTTT. The J gene is TRBJ1-4, the V gene TRBV30, with 9 positions matching TRBD1. Germline loops: CDR1 GTSNPN, CDR2 SVGIG (reference sequence). With V trimmed by 2 bases and J by 8 bases, 9 bases remained unmatched. The CDR3 has 15 residues.

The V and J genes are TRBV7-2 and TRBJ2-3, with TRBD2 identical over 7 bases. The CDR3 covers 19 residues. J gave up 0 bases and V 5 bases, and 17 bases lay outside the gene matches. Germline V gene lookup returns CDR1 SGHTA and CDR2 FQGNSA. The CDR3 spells CASSRVLLAGLLSTDTQYF. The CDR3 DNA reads TGTGCCAGCAGCCGAGTGCTTTTAGCGGGTCTTCTGAGCACAGATACGCAGTATTTT. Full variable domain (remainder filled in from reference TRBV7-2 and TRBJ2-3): GAGVSQSPSNKVTEKGKDVELRCDPISGHTALYWYRQSLGQGLEFLIYFQGNSAPDKSGLPSDRFSAERTGGSVSTLTIQRTQQEDSAVYLCASSRVLLAGLLSTDTQYFGPGTRLTVL.

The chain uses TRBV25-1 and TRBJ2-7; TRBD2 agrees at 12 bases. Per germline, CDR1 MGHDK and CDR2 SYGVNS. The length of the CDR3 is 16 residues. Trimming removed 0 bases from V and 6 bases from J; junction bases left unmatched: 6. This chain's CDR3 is CASSEYRLAGACEQYF. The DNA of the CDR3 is TGTGCCAGCAGTGAATACCGACTAGCGGGAGCTTGCGAGCAGTACTTC.

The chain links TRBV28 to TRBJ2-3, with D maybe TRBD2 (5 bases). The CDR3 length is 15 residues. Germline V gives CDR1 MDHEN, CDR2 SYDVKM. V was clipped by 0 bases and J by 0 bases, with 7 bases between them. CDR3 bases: TGTGCCAGCAGTTTATGGGAGGACAGCACAGATACGCAGTATTTT. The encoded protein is CASSLWEDSTDTQYF.

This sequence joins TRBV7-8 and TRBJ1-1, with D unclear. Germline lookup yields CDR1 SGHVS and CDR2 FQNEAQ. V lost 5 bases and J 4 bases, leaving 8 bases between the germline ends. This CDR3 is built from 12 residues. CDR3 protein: CASSPVSTEAFF. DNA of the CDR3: TGTGCCAGCAGCCCGGTGAGCACTGAAGCTTTCTTT.

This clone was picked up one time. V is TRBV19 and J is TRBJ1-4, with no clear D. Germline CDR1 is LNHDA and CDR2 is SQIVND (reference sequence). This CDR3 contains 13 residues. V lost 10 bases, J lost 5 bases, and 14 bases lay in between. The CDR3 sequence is CAISDYENEKLFF. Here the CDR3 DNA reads TGTGCCATTTCGGACTACGAGAATGAAAAACTGTTTTTT.

The chain's CDR3 is CASSSRGQEEKLFF. In nucleotides, the CDR3 is TGTGCCAGCAGTTCCCGGGGACAGGAGGAAAAACTGTTTTTT. This chain uses TRBV6-5 with TRBJ1-4, with 8 bases aligning to TRBD1. V gave up 4 bases and J gave up 8 bases; unmatched junction bases: 6. CDR3 length: 14 amino acids. The germline gives CDR1 MNHEY, CDR2 SVGAGI.

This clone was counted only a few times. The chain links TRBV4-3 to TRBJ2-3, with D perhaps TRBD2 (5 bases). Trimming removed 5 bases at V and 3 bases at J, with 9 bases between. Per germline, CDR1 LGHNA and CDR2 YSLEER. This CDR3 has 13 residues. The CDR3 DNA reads TGCGCCAGCAGCACCCGACTAACAGATACGCAGTATTTT. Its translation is CASSTRLTDTQYF.